Reported below is one TCR beta chain. The sample comes from a study of blood T cell repertoires in COVID-19. As for the study in general: Acute and convalescent COVID-19 samples came from the United States, Italy and Spain. PBMCs, B-cell-depleted T cells, or T cells were the source of the cDNA or gDNA that made up the material.

There are 14 residues in the CDR3. Per germline, CDR1 SEHNR and CDR2 FQNEAQ (reference sequence). Trimming left V 5 bases short and J 0 bases short, with 8 bases between. How the authors handled the data: The assay estimated nucleated cells by amplifying reference gene primers. Sequenced by immunoSEQ multiplex PCR; TCRdb stores in-frame clones only, minus some. Clone size and V and J calls were adopted from that table, with D and trimming inferred from the DNA. The sample includes roughly 330,000 clones, roughly 88% of them seen just once. Sample: peripheral blood. The chain carries TRBV7-9 and TRBJ1-5; D is perhaps TRBD1 (5 bases). The TCR originated in a woman aged 45-59 years with active or convalescent COVID-19. CDR3 residues: CASSRQGSNQPQHF. DNA of the CDR3: TGTGCCAGCAGCCGGCAGGGTAGCAATCAGCCCCAGCATTTT.